This is a list of T cell receptor beta chains from one sample in a study of blood T cell repertoires in COVID-19. Produced via immunoSEQ multiplex PCR; TCRdb's table is partial and in-frame only. The sample holds some 200,000 clones, 80% to 90% seen once. Sequences were obtained from PBMCs or T cells enriched from blood (not recorded which). Receptor source: a woman aged 50 to 60 in a cohort exposed to, infected with or recovered from COVID-19 (not recorded which). Each CDR3 is given with its conserved first and last residue. A D gene is named only where the DNA matches it firmly. The size field is filled for only some rows; it gives once, few, many or a size class.

v_gene: TRBV4-2; abundance: NA; d_gene: TRBD1; j_gene: TRBJ2-5; CDR3nt: TGTGCCAGCAGCCTCGGGACAGGGAGAGAAGAGACCCAGTACTTC; CDR3aa: CASSLGTGREETQYF
v_gene: TRBV18; abundance: NA; d_gene: TRBD2; j_gene: TRBJ2-2; CDR3nt: TGTGCCAGCTCACCACCGGTTAGCGGGGGAACCGGGGAGCTGTTTTTT; CDR3aa: CASSPPVSGGTGELFF
v_gene: TRBV28; abundance: NA; d_gene: TRBD2; j_gene: TRBJ2-1; CDR3nt: TGTGCCAGCAGCCTCGGCCCGAGCGGGGGTGATGAGCAGTTCTTC; CDR3aa: CASSLGPSGGDEQFF
v_gene: TRBV5-1; abundance: NA; d_gene: NA; j_gene: TRBJ1-1; CDR3nt: TGCGCCAGCAGTCAGGGTCCCCTGAACACTGAAGCTTTCTTT; CDR3aa: CASSQGPLNTEAFF
v_gene: TRBV30; abundance: NA; d_gene: NA; j_gene: TRBJ1-5; CDR3nt: TGTGCCTGGAGTGAACCCAGGGTCGGAGATCAGCCCCAGCATTTT; CDR3aa: CAWSEPRVGDQPQHF
v_gene: TRBV27; abundance: NA; d_gene: NA; j_gene: TRBJ1-2; CDR3nt: TGTGCCAGCAGTCCTATGTTACAGGGCCCCTATGGCTACACCTTC; CDR3aa: CASSPMLQGPYGYTF
v_gene: TRBV11-3; abundance: NA; d_gene: NA; j_gene: TRBJ1-1; CDR3nt: TGTGCCAGCAGCTTAGTCCCCACTAACGCGAACACTGAAGCTTTCTTT; CDR3aa: CASSLVPTNANTEAFF
v_gene: TRBV4-3; abundance: NA; d_gene: NA; j_gene: TRBJ1-6; CDR3nt: TGCGCCAGCAGCCAAGCAGGAGGTTTTGAATCACCCCTCCACTTT; CDR3aa: CASSQAGGFESPLHF
v_gene: TRBV30; abundance: NA; d_gene: NA; j_gene: TRBJ1-4; CDR3nt: TGTGCCTGGAGTGATACCGGTTGGGGCGAAAAACTGTTTTTT; CDR3aa: CAWSDTGWGEKLFF
v_gene: TRBV29-1; abundance: NA; d_gene: TRBD1; j_gene: TRBJ1-3; CDR3nt: TGCAGCGTTGCAGTCCTGGCGGGACAGAGCTCTGGAAACACCATATATTTT; CDR3aa: CSVAVLAGQSSGNTIYF
v_gene: TRBV7-2; abundance: few; d_gene: NA; j_gene: TRBJ2-2; CDR3nt: TGTGCCAGCAGCTCAGACATCACCGGGGAGCTGTTTTTT; CDR3aa: CASSSDITGELFF
v_gene: TRBV5-5; abundance: NA; d_gene: NA; j_gene: TRBJ1-1; CDR3nt: TGTGCCAGCAGCCTACTGGGACACACAGGGTACACTGAAGCTTTCTTT; CDR3aa: CASSLLGHTGYTEAFF
v_gene: TRBV5-1; abundance: once; d_gene: TRBD2; j_gene: TRBJ2-3; CDR3nt: TGCGCCAGCAGCGGAACGGGACTAGCGGGGGCGGATACGCAGTATTTT; CDR3aa: CASSGTGLAGADTQYF
v_gene: TRBV7-3; abundance: NA; d_gene: TRBD1; j_gene: TRBJ2-1; CDR3nt: TGTGCCAGCAGCTCAGGGACAGGGGGCTACAATGAGCAGTTCTTC; CDR3aa: CASSSGTGGYNEQFF
v_gene: TRBV30; abundance: NA; d_gene: NA; j_gene: TRBJ1-2; CDR3nt: TGTGCCTGGAGTGTTTCAGGCTATGGCTACACCTTC; CDR3aa: CAWSVSGYGYTF
v_gene: TRBV7-2; abundance: NA; d_gene: TRBD2; j_gene: TRBJ2-7; CDR3nt: TGTGCCAGCAGCTTATCAGCGGGGGGCTACGAGCAGTACTTC; CDR3aa: CASSLSAGGYEQYF
v_gene: TRBV7-9; abundance: NA; d_gene: TRBD1; j_gene: TRBJ2-1; CDR3nt: TGTGCCAGCAGCTTGGCCGGGACAGGGGTCAATGAGCAGTTCTTC; CDR3aa: CASSLAGTGVNEQFF
v_gene: TRBV5-4; abundance: NA; d_gene: TRBD1; j_gene: TRBJ1-2; CDR3nt: TGTGCCAGCAGCCCCCAATATATTGGACAGGGGGCTAACTATGGCTACACCTTC; CDR3aa: CASSPQYIGQGANYGYTF
v_gene: TRBV4-3; abundance: NA; d_gene: NA; j_gene: TRBJ2-5; CDR3nt: TGCGCCAGCAGCCAAGATCGGGGTGTCGAGACCCAGTACTTC; CDR3aa: CASSQDRGVETQYF
v_gene: TRBV5-1; abundance: NA; d_gene: TRBD2; j_gene: TRBJ2-2; CDR3nt: TGCGCCAGCAGCTACCTAGCGGGCACGAACACCGGGGAGCTGTTTTTT; CDR3aa: CASSYLAGTNTGELFF
v_gene: TRBV2; abundance: NA; d_gene: NA; j_gene: TRBJ1-1; CDR3nt: TGTGCCACCTTAACAGGGCCCACTGAAGCTTTCTTT; CDR3aa: CATLTGPTEAFF
v_gene: TRBV9; abundance: NA; d_gene: TRBD1; j_gene: TRBJ1-6; CDR3nt: TGTGCCAGCAGCCCAGGGACAGTGCGTTCACCCCTCCACTTT; CDR3aa: CASSPGTVRSPLHF
v_gene: TRBV7-2; abundance: NA; d_gene: TRBD1; j_gene: TRBJ1-2; CDR3nt: TGTGCCAGCAGCTTACGGGACAGGGGAGCCTATGGCTACACCTTC; CDR3aa: CASSLRDRGAYGYTF
v_gene: TRBV7-2; abundance: NA; d_gene: TRBD1; j_gene: TRBJ1-6; CDR3nt: TGTGCCAGCAGCCCCAGCGCTGCCGGGACAGAGGGTTACCTTTCACCCCTCCACTTT; CDR3aa: CASSPSAAGTEGYLSPLHF
v_gene: TRBV5-5; abundance: NA; d_gene: NA; j_gene: TRBJ2-1; CDR3nt: TGTGCCAGCAGCTTGCAGACTAACAATGAGCAGTTCTTC; CDR3aa: CASSLQTNNEQFF
v_gene: TRBV7-2; abundance: NA; d_gene: NA; j_gene: TRBJ1-4; CDR3nt: TGTGCCAGCAGCTCAGGATGGGGCGGTGAAAAACTGTTTTTT; CDR3aa: CASSSGWGGEKLFF
v_gene: TRBV6-5; abundance: NA; d_gene: TRBD1; j_gene: TRBJ1-1; CDR3nt: TGTGCCAGCAGTTACCCAGCAGGGGGCGCGAACACTGAAGCTTTCTTT; CDR3aa: CASSYPAGGANTEAFF
v_gene: TRBV7-2; abundance: NA; d_gene: NA; j_gene: TRBJ2-3; CDR3nt: TGTGCCAGCAGCTTAGTTCCGGGTCCTAGCACAGATACGCAGTATTTT; CDR3aa: CASSLVPGPSTDTQYF
v_gene: TRBV7-9; abundance: NA; d_gene: TRBD2; j_gene: TRBJ2-7; CDR3nt: TGTGCCAGCAGCTTAGCAGAAACTAGCGGGGGTGCCTACGAGCAGTACTTC; CDR3aa: CASSLAETSGGAYEQYF
v_gene: TRBV7-2; abundance: NA; d_gene: TRBD1; j_gene: TRBJ2-1; CDR3nt: TGTGCCAGCAGCTTAGCGCGGACAGGGGGCCAAAATGAGCAGTTCTTC; CDR3aa: CASSLARTGGQNEQFF
v_gene: TRBV28; abundance: few; d_gene: NA; j_gene: TRBJ1-2; CDR3nt: TGTGCCAGCAGTCTCGGACAGACCGGCTCGGTGGGGTATGGCTACACCTTC; CDR3aa: CASSLGQTGSVGYGYTF
v_gene: TRBV4-2; abundance: NA; d_gene: TRBD2; j_gene: TRBJ2-2; CDR3nt: TGTGCCAGCAGCCAAGATCAGCTAGCGGGAGCGGCCGGGGAGCTGTTTTTT; CDR3aa: CASSQDQLAGAAGELFF
v_gene: TRBV5-1; abundance: NA; d_gene: TRBD1; j_gene: TRBJ1-6; CDR3nt: TGCGCCAGCAGCCCCGGACAGGGACGTGGGTCACCCCTCCACTTT; CDR3aa: CASSPGQGRGSPLHF
v_gene: TRBV5-1; abundance: NA; d_gene: NA; j_gene: TRBJ2-7; CDR3nt: TGCGCCAGCAGCTCTCTGACAGGTGCGTACGAGCAGTACTTC; CDR3aa: CASSSLTGAYEQYF
v_gene: TRBV9; abundance: NA; d_gene: TRBD2; j_gene: TRBJ2-3; CDR3nt: TGTGCCAGCAGCGTAGCGGGCCCTAGCGGCCCCGGGGCGCAGTATTTT; CDR3aa: CASSVAGPSGPGAQYF
v_gene: TRBV5-8; abundance: NA; d_gene: NA; j_gene: TRBJ1-5; CDR3nt: TGTGCCAGCAGCTTGAATAGGGGACAGCCCCAGCATTTT; CDR3aa: CASSLNRGQPQHF
v_gene: TRBV7-7; abundance: NA; d_gene: NA; j_gene: TRBJ2-2; CDR3nt: TGTGCTAGCAGTAGGGACACCTTAAACACCGGGGAGCTGTTTTTT; CDR3aa: CASSRDTLNTGELFF
v_gene: TRBV5-1; abundance: NA; d_gene: NA; j_gene: TRBJ2-3; CDR3nt: TGCGCCAGCAGCTTGTCAGGGGAAACAGATACGCAGTATTTT; CDR3aa: CASSLSGETDTQYF
v_gene: TRBV6-1; abundance: once; d_gene: TRBD2; j_gene: TRBJ2-7; CDR3nt: TGTGCCAGCAGTGAGAAGGGAGGGTACGAGCAGTACTTC; CDR3aa: CASSEKGGYEQYF
v_gene: TRBV10-1; abundance: once; d_gene: NA; j_gene: TRBJ1-1; CDR3nt: TGCGCCAGCAGTGAGTCGAAACGGGCTGAAGCTTTCTTT; CDR3aa: CASSESKRAEAFF